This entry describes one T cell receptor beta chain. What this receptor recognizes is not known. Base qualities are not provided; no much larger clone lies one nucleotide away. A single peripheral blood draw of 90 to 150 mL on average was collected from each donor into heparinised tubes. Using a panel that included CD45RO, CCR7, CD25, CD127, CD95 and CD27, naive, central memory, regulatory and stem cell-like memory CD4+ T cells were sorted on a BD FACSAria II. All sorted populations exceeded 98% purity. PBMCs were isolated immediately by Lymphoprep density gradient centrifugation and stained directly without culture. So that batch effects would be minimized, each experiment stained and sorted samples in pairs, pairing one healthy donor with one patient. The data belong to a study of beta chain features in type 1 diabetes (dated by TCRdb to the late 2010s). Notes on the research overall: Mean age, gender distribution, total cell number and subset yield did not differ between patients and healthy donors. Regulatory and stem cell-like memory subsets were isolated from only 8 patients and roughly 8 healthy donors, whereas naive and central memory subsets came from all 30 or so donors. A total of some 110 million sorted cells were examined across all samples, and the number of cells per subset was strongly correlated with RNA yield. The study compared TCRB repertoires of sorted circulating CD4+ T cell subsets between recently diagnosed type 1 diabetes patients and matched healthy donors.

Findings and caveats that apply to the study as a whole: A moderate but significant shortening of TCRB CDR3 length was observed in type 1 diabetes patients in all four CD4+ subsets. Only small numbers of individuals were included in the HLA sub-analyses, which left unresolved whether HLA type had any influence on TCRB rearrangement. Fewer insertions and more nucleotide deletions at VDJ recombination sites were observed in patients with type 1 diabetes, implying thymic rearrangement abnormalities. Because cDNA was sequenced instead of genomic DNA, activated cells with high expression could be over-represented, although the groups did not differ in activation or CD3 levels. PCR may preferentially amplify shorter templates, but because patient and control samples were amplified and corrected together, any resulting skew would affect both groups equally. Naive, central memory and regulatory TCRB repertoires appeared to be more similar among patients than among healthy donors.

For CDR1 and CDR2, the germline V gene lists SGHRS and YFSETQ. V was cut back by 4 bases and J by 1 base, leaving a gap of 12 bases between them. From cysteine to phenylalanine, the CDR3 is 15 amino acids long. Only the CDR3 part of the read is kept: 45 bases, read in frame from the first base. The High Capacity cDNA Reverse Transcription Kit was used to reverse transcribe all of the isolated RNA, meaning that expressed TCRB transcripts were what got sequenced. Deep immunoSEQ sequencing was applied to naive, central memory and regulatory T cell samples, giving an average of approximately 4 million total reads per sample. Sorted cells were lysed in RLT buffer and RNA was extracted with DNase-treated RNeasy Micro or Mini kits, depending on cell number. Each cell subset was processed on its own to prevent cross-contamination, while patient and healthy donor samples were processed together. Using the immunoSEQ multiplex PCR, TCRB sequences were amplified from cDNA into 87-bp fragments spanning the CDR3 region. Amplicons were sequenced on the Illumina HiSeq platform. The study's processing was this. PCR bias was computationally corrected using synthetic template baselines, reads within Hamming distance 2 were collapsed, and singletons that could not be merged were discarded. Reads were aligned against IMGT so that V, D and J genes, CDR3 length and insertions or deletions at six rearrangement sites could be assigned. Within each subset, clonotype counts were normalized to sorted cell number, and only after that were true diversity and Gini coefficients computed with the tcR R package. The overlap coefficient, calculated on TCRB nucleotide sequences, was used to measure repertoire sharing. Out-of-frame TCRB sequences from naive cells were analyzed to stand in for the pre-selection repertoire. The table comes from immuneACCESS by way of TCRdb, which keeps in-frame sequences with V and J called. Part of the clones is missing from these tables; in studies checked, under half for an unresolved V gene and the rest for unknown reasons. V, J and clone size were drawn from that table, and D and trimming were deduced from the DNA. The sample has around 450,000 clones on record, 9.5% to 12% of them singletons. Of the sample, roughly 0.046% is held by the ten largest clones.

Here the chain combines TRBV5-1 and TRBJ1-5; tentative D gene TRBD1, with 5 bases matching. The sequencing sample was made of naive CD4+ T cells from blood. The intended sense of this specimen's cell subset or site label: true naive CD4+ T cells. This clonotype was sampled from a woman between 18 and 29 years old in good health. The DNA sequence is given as TGCGCCAGCAGCCCTGGGACTGGAAGCAATCAGCCCCAGCATTTT. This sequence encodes CASSPGTGSNQPQHF.